These 10 T cell receptor beta chains were sequenced from one sample in a study of cytomegalovirus exposure and HLA in healthy donors. Researchers ran the PCR with 60 Vbeta and 13 Jbeta primers. Sequencing used immunoSEQ multiplex PCR; TCRdb keeps in-frame clones, though not all of them. In the table there are 210,000 or so clones, approximately 90% of which are singletons. Sequenced material: PBMCs. The source of these receptors is a woman in her late teens or twenties in good health and CMV-seronegative.

The CDR3 bases are TGTGCCAGCAGCCGGTACGGACAGTATGGCTACACCTTC. The encoded protein is CASSRYGQYGYTF. V and J are TRBV28 and TRBJ1-2; weak D call: TRBD1 (6 bases). CDR3 length equals 13 residues. Germline lookup yields CDR1 MDHEN and CDR2 SYDVKM. Between the trimmed V and J ends, which lost 6 bases and 5 bases, there was a span of 13 bases.

The V and J genes are TRBV5-4 and TRBJ2-5; tentative D call: TRBD2 (5 bases). The germline V gene encodes CDR1 SGHNT and CDR2 YYREEE (reference sequence). The ends were cut back, 2 bases at V and 2 bases at J, with 13 bases in the middle. This CDR3 comprises 15 residues. DNA for the CDR3: TGTGCCAGCAGCTTCGGTTCAGGAGGACAAGAGACCCAGTACTTC. This codes for CASSFGSGGQETQYF.

The V call is TRBV2, the J call TRBJ1-4, with D unresolved. The CDR3 has 15 amino acids. V lost 6 bases and J lost 10, with 21 bases in between. Germline V lookup: CDR1 SNHLY, CDR2 FYNNEI. CDR3 in DNA: TGTGCCAGCAGGCCCACCTCAGGAACCCCCGGAAAACTGTTTTTT. Its protein product is CASRPTSGTPGKLFF. The variable domain in full, completed from reference TRBV2 and TRBJ1-4, reads EPEVTQTPSHQVTQMGQEVILRCVPISNHLYFYWYRQILGQKVEFLVSFYNNEISEKSEIFDDQFSVERPDGSNFTLKIRSTKLEDSAMYFCASRPTSGTPGKLFFGSGTQLSVL.

J is TRBJ2-5 and V is TRBV4-2, with 14 bases lining up with TRBD2. CDR3 length: 18 amino acids. V lost 4 bases, J lost 1 base, and 8 bases stayed unmatched. Germline V gene sequence: CDR1 LGHNA, CDR2 YNFKEQ. Written as DNA, the CDR3 is TGTGCCAGCAGCCCGAGACTAGCGGGAGGGAGTAGCCAAGAGACCCAGTACTTC. Amino acids: CASSPRLAGGSSQETQYF.

The chain employs TRBV21-1 and TRBJ1-5. TRBV21-1 is a listed pseudogene. This CDR3 is 11 amino acids long. CDR3 sequence reads: CATPGGQPQHF. CDR3 bases: TGTGCCACCCCAGGAGGTCAGCCCCAGCATTTT.

The chain joins TRBV19 to TRBJ1-2, with D perhaps matching TRBD1 (6 bases). Germline CDR1 is LNHDA and CDR2 is SQIVND (reference sequence). V was pared by 1 base and J by 3 bases, with 15 bases between. CDR3 length: 16 amino acids. CDR3 coding DNA: TGTGCCAGTAGTATAGTGACAGGCCCCATCTACTATGGCTACACCTTC. It codes for CASSIVTGPIYYGYTF.

The V and J genes are TRBV7-9 and TRBJ2-3; 12 nucleotides agree with TRBD2. The CDR3 totals 17 residues. V was clipped by 1 base and J by 2 bases; unmatched bases: 4. CDR1 is SEHNR, CDR2 FQNEAQ, per germline (reference sequence). The CDR3 sequence: CASSLGGLAGITDTQYF. The CDR3 DNA is TGTGCCAGCAGCTTAGGAGGACTAGCGGGGATCACAGATACGCAGTATTTT.

The rearrangement joins TRBV7-2 to TRBJ1-6; 7 bases are shared with TRBD1. Germline V CDR1 and CDR2: SGHTA, FQGNSA. Trimming removed 6 bases from V and 7 bases from J; junction bases left unmatched: 6. The CDR3 totals 14 residues. The CDR3 region is CASSLSRGNSPLHF. The CDR3 DNA follows: TGTGCCAGCAGTCTCAGCAGGGGGAATTCACCCCTCCACTTT.

The chain recombines TRBV9 with TRBJ2-5; maybe TRBD2 (6 bases). V was clipped by 2 bases and J by 5 bases, with 19 bases between them. CDR3 size: 16 residues. Germline CDR1 reads SGDLS; CDR2 reads YYNGEE. The CDR3 nucleotides read TGTGCCAGCAGCGTTGCATATCGCGGGACCTGGGAGACCCAGTACTTC. It translates to CASSVAYRGTWETQYF.

The J gene is TRBJ2-5, the V gene TRBV4-3; weak D call: TRBD1 (6 bases). V gave up 3 bases and J gave up 2 bases, with 13 bases separating them. The CDR3 totals 15 residues. Germline CDR1 reads LGHNA; CDR2 reads YSLEER. The CDR3 protein is CASSQSNRGQETQYF. The CDR3 bases are TGCGCCAGCAGCCAGTCAAATAGGGGGCAAGAGACCCAGTACTTC.